The rows below give T cell receptor beta chains drawn from one sample of a study of cytomegalovirus exposure and HLA in healthy donors. Data came from immunoSEQ multiplex PCR; TCRdb stores just in-frame clones and leaves some out. The table includes some 150,000 clones, about 72% detected once. Specimen: PBMCs. These TCRs come from a man aged 60 to 75 in good health and CMV-seronegative. CDR3s include the opening cysteine and the closing phenylalanine or tryptophan. The order of the fields is CDR3 length, D gene, clone size, J gene, V gene, CDR3 DNA, CDR3 protein. D genes are given only for firm matches. Size is stated for part of the rows, as once, few or many counts, or as a class when the clone is expanded.

cdr3_length: 14; d_call: TRBD2; clone_size: few; j_call: TRBJ2-5; v_call: TRBV19; cdr3_nt: TGTGCCAGTAGTAGGGACTGGGAGGGAGAGACCCAGTACTTC; cdr3_aa: CASSRDWEGETQYF
cdr3_length: 19; d_call: -; clone_size: -; j_call: TRBJ2-7; v_call: TRBV12-2; cdr3_nt: TGTGCAAGTCTCATCAGCCGGGACAGTATGTCGCGGGCACACTACGAGCAGTACTTC; cdr3_aa: CASLISRDSMSRAHYEQYF
cdr3_length: 15; d_call: TRBD1; clone_size: few; j_call: TRBJ2-7; v_call: TRBV9; cdr3_nt: TGTGCCAGCAGCGTTGGACAGGGGGCTCTCTACGAGCAGTACTTC; cdr3_aa: CASSVGQGALYEQYF
cdr3_length: 19; d_call: TRBD2; clone_size: -; j_call: TRBJ2-1; v_call: TRBV11-2; cdr3_nt: TGTGCCAGCAGCTTACCCCCCGCCCGACTAGCGGGGGGGCCGAATGAGCAGTTCTTC; cdr3_aa: CASSLPPARLAGGPNEQFF
cdr3_length: 16; d_call: TRBD1; clone_size: -; j_call: TRBJ1-4; v_call: TRBV7-9; cdr3_nt: TGTTCCAGCAGCCTCGGGACAGGGGGCGTAGATGAAAAACTGTTTTTT; cdr3_aa: CSSSLGTGGVDEKLFF
cdr3_length: 15; d_call: -; clone_size: -; j_call: TRBJ2-7; v_call: TRBV18; cdr3_nt: TGTGCCAGCTCAACAGGGAGCGACGGTTTCTACGAGCAGTACTTC; cdr3_aa: CASSTGSDGFYEQYF
cdr3_length: 15; d_call: TRBD1; clone_size: -; j_call: TRBJ2-5; v_call: TRBV28; cdr3_nt: TGTGCCAGCAGCAACCTACAGGGGGCGTGGGAGACCCAGTACTTC; cdr3_aa: CASSNLQGAWETQYF
cdr3_length: 12; d_call: -; clone_size: -; j_call: TRBJ2-7; v_call: TRBV30; cdr3_nt: TGTGCCTGGAGTGTACAGTCCTACGAGCAGTACTTC; cdr3_aa: CAWSVQSYEQYF
cdr3_length: 15; d_call: TRBD2; clone_size: -; j_call: TRBJ2-1; v_call: TRBV7-8; cdr3_nt: TGTGCCAGCAGCCCCTATAGCGGGGGGGCCGGTGAGCAGTTCTTC; cdr3_aa: CASSPYSGGAGEQFF
cdr3_length: 13; d_call: -; clone_size: -; j_call: TRBJ2-2; v_call: TRBV30; cdr3_nt: TGTGCCTGGAGTGTAAATTCGGCCGGGGAGCTGTTTTTT; cdr3_aa: CAWSVNSAGELFF
cdr3_length: 14; d_call: TRBD1; clone_size: -; j_call: TRBJ1-5; v_call: TRBV5-1; cdr3_nt: TGCGCCAGCAGCTTGGTAGGGGGCGATCAGCCCCAGCATTTT; cdr3_aa: CASSLVGGDQPQHF
cdr3_length: 15; d_call: TRBD1; clone_size: -; j_call: TRBJ2-7; v_call: TRBV6-5; cdr3_nt: TGTGCCAGCCAACTATCCGGGACAGGGGCCTTCGAGCAGTACTTC; cdr3_aa: CASQLSGTGAFEQYF
cdr3_length: 13; d_call: -; clone_size: once; j_call: TRBJ2-3; v_call: TRBV28; cdr3_nt: TGTGCCAGCAGTTCACAGGTCACAGATACGCAGTATTTT; cdr3_aa: CASSSQVTDTQYF
cdr3_length: 13; d_call: -; clone_size: -; j_call: TRBJ2-2; v_call: TRBV6-5; cdr3_nt: TGTGCCAGCGGCCTACAGGTTACCGGGGAGCTGTTTTTT; cdr3_aa: CASGLQVTGELFF
cdr3_length: 13; d_call: -; clone_size: -; j_call: TRBJ1-1; v_call: TRBV5-1; cdr3_nt: TGCGCCAGCAGCGCAGACAGTTCGTTTGAAGCTTTCTTT; cdr3_aa: CASSADSSFEAFF
cdr3_length: 17; d_call: TRBD2; clone_size: -; j_call: TRBJ2-7; v_call: TRBV7-9; cdr3_nt: TGTGCCAGCAGCTCCACCGGGACTAGCGGTGGGTCCTACGAGCAGTACTTC; cdr3_aa: CASSSTGTSGGSYEQYF
cdr3_length: 16; d_call: TRBD2; clone_size: -; j_call: TRBJ2-1; v_call: TRBV4-1; cdr3_nt: TGCGCCAGCAGCCAAGGTCCAGCGGGGGAATACAATGAGCAGTTCTTC; cdr3_aa: CASSQGPAGEYNEQFF
cdr3_length: 16; d_call: TRBD1; clone_size: -; j_call: TRBJ1-2; v_call: TRBV5-1; cdr3_nt: TGCGCCAGCAGCTTTTTATTTCCCGGGACAGGGGATGGCTACACCTTC; cdr3_aa: CASSFLFPGTGDGYTF
cdr3_length: 16; d_call: TRBD1; clone_size: -; j_call: TRBJ2-7; v_call: TRBV7-8; cdr3_nt: TGTGCCAGCAGCTCTAAACGGGACAGCCTCTCCTACGAGCAGTACTTC; cdr3_aa: CASSSKRDSLSYEQYF
cdr3_length: 13; d_call: TRBD1; clone_size: -; j_call: TRBJ1-5; v_call: TRBV6-1; cdr3_nt: TGTGCCAGCAGTAGGGACAGGGATCAGCCCCAGCATTTT; cdr3_aa: CASSRDRDQPQHF
cdr3_length: 16; d_call: -; clone_size: -; j_call: TRBJ2-3; v_call: TRBV7-7; cdr3_nt: TGTGCCAGCACCCAAAACCGACTAGGATTCACAGATACGCAGTATTTT; cdr3_aa: CASTQNRLGFTDTQYF
cdr3_length: 15; d_call: -; clone_size: few; j_call: TRBJ2-1; v_call: TRBV4-3; cdr3_nt: TGCGCCAGCAGCCAAGGAAGGCAGGACTACAATGAGCAGTTCTTC; cdr3_aa: CASSQGRQDYNEQFF
cdr3_length: 12; d_call: -; clone_size: few; j_call: TRBJ1-4; v_call: TRBV7-9; cdr3_nt: TGTGCCAGCAGCTTGAGGCAGACTTCACTGTTTTTT; cdr3_aa: CASSLRQTSLFF
cdr3_length: 16; d_call: -; clone_size: -; j_call: TRBJ2-7; v_call: TRBV25-1; cdr3_nt: TGTGCCAGCAGTGAGGAGGGAACTGCAACCTCCTACGAGCAGTACTTC; cdr3_aa: CASSEEGTATSYEQYF
cdr3_length: 13; d_call: -; clone_size: -; j_call: TRBJ1-5; v_call: TRBV29-1; cdr3_nt: TGCAGCGTTGTAACAGGTAGCAATCAGCCCCAGCATTTT; cdr3_aa: CSVVTGSNQPQHF
cdr3_length: 16; d_call: TRBD2; clone_size: -; j_call: TRBJ2-1; v_call: TRBV7-8; cdr3_nt: TGTGCCAGCAGCTTAGGACCTAGCGGGGGGGCGAGTGAGCAGTTCTTC; cdr3_aa: CASSLGPSGGASEQFF
cdr3_length: 13; d_call: -; clone_size: -; j_call: TRBJ2-2; v_call: TRBV5-1; cdr3_nt: TGCGCCAGCAGCTCCTCTAGGACCGGGGAGCTGTTTTTT; cdr3_aa: CASSSSRTGELFF
cdr3_length: 11; d_call: TRBD1; clone_size: -; j_call: TRBJ2-7; v_call: TRBV2; cdr3_nt: TGTGCCAGCAGTGGAGGGGACAGGGCGGGCTTC; cdr3_aa: CASSGGDRAGF
cdr3_length: 18; d_call: -; clone_size: -; j_call: TRBJ2-5; v_call: TRBV7-9; cdr3_nt: TGTGCCAGCAGCTTGACCCTTACCGGGTCTTGGTCGGCCGAGACCCAGTACTTC; cdr3_aa: CASSLTLTGSWSAETQYF